These 15 T cell receptor beta chains were sequenced from one sample in a study of cytomegalovirus exposure and HLA in healthy donors. The PCR contained 60 Vbeta and 13 Jbeta primers. Sequenced by immunoSEQ multiplex PCR; TCRdb stores in-frame clones only, minus some. The sample has 80,000 to 95,000 clones, roughly 63% seen once. Sequencing used PBMCs. These receptors all come from a woman in her 30s in good health and CMV-seronegative.

V gene TRBV9 combines with J gene TRBJ2-5; a weak D match, TRBD2 (5 bases). V lost 0 bases, J lost 5 bases, and 11 bases lay in between. The V gene's germline CDR1 is SGDLS and CDR2 YYNGEE. CDR3 length: 14 amino acids. As DNA, the CDR3 is TGTGCCAGCAGCGTAGCTGAGGGATCGGAGACCCAGTACTTC. It is translated as CASSVAEGSETQYF. Drawing the rest from reference TRBV9 and TRBJ2-5, the complete variable domain is DSGVTQTPKHLITATGQRVTLRCSPRSGDLSVYWYQQSLDQGLQFLIQYYNGEERAKGNILERFSAQQFPDLHSELNLSSLELGDSALYFCASSVAEGSETQYFGPGTRLLVL.

The genes are TRBV11-3 and TRBJ1-1; the D gene is possibly TRBD1 (5 bases). Trimming shortened V by 2 bases and J by 8 bases, and 12 bases separated the two germline ends. Germline CDR1 is SGHNT and CDR2 is YENEEA. This CDR3 spans 13 amino acids. CDR3 loop: CASSLNGGREAFF. For the CDR3, the DNA is TGTGCCAGCAGCTTAAATGGGGGGAGAGAAGCTTTCTTT.

This sequence joins TRBV19 and TRBJ1-4, with 8 bases that match TRBD1. Germline V gene lookup returns CDR1 LNHDA and CDR2 SQIVND (reference sequence). The CDR3 has 16 residues. Trimming at V came to 8 bases and at J to 6 bases, leaving 14 bases not matched to a gene. The CDR3 sequence: CASRHPWTGRDEKLFF. CDR3 nucleotides: TGTGCCAGTCGTCATCCCTGGACAGGGAGGGATGAAAAACTGTTTTTT.

This sequence joins TRBV6-1 and TRBJ2-5, with 7 bases fitting TRBD1. J was trimmed by 3 bases and V by 4 bases; bases with no gene match: 2. This CDR3 is 13 amino acids long. Germline V lookup: CDR1 MNHNS, CDR2 SASEGT. CDR3 in DNA: TGTGCCAGCAGTGGGACAGGTGAAGAGACCCAGTACTTC. This sequence encodes CASSGTGEETQYF.

The chain combines TRBV4-2 with TRBJ2-1; the match to TRBD2 covers 7 bases. The germline CDR1 and CDR2 sequences are LGHNA and YNFKEQ. The CDR3 runs to 12 residues. Germline trimming cut 3 bases from V and 12 bases from J; bases unmatched to any gene: 5. CDR3 coding DNA: TGTGCCAGCAGCCAGACCGGGGAGGGGCAGTTCTTC. Translating gives CASSQTGEGQFF.

The V and J genes are TRBV5-4 and TRBJ2-3; 8 bases align to TRBD1. Germline V gene data show CDR1 as SGHNT and CDR2 as YYREEE (reference sequence). J lost 3 bases, V lost 4 bases, and 7 bases had no gene match. There are 15 residues in the CDR3. The CDR3 bases are TGTGCCAGCAGCCCAGGACAGGGAACGACAGATACGCAGTATTTT. Residues: CASSPGQGTTDTQYF.

V gene TRBV7-2 combines with J gene TRBJ1-1; 7 nucleotides match TRBD1. Germline CDR1 is SGHTA and CDR2 is FQGNSA. The junction had 2 bases not matched to a gene; V was cut back by 1 base and J by 6 bases. CDR3 size: 13 residues. Here the CDR3 DNA reads TGTGCCAGCAGCTTAGGCAGGGGGTCTGAAGCTTTCTTT. It specifies CASSLGRGSEAFF. The variable domain in full, with the rest retrieved from reference TRBV7-2 and TRBJ1-1, is GAGVSQSPSNKVTEKGKDVELRCDPISGHTALYWYRQSLGQGLEFLIYFQGNSAPDKSGLPSDRFSAERTGGSVSTLTIQRTQQEDSAVYLCASSLGRGSEAFFGQGTRLTVV.

A note on this clone: Other DNA sequences of this sample code for an identical CDR3. CDR3 coding DNA: TGTGCCAGCAGCTTAGGACGGGTTGAAGCTTTCTTT. Translated: CASSLGRVEAFF. The chain couples TRBV7-9 to TRBJ1-1, with unresolved D. CDR1 and CDR2 (germline): SEHNR, FQNEAQ (reference sequence). The CDR3 has 12 residues. Trimming took 1 base from V and 7 from J, leaving 7 bases between them. Drawing the rest from reference TRBV7-9 and TRBJ1-1, the complete variable domain is DTGVSQNPRHKITKRGQNVTFRCDPISEHNRLYWYRQTLGQGPEFLTYFQNEAQLEKSRLLSDRFSAERPKGSFSTLEIQRTEQGDSAMYLCASSLGRVEAFFGQGTRLTVV.

This clone appeared a single time. The V gene is TRBV5-6, the J gene TRBJ2-5, with D perhaps TRBD2 (6 bases). Trimming left V 4 bases short and J 0 bases short, with 16 bases between. CDR3 length: 16 amino acids. Looked up from germline, CDR1 is SGHDT and CDR2 is YYEEEE. In DNA, the CDR3 is TGTGCCAGCAGCCTCCGCTTAGGGGACTACCAAGAGACCCAGTACTTC. Translated: CASSLRLGDYQETQYF. The whole variable domain, filled in from reference TRBV5-6 and TRBJ2-5, reads DAGVTQSPTHLIKTRGQQVTLRCSPKSGHDTVSWYQQALGQGPQFIFQYYEEEERQRGNFPDRFSGHQFPNYSSELNVNALLLGDSALYLCASSLRLGDYQETQYFGPGTRLLVL.

This chain joins TRBV7-2 and TRBJ2-5; weak D call: TRBD2 (5 bases). CDR1 and CDR2 from the germline V gene are SGHTA and FQGNSA. Between the trimmed V and J ends, which lost 10 bases and 4 bases, there was a span of 13 bases. The CDR3 has 12 amino acids. The CDR3 spells CATRVLAETQYF. CDR3 sequence (DNA): TGTGCCACCAGAGTTCTAGCAGAGACCCAGTACTTC.

The chain recombines TRBV7-6 with TRBJ2-7; TRBD2 agrees at 10 bases. This CDR3 comprises 15 residues. J gave up 6 bases and V 1 base, and 6 bases lay outside the gene matches. Germline assignment: CDR1 SGHVS and CDR2 FNYEAQ. The CDR3 DNA follows: TGTGCCAGCAGCTTAGGTGCTAGCGGGGGACCCGAGCAGTACTTC. It yields the protein CASSLGASGGPEQYF. Complete variable domain (other parts from reference TRBV7-6 and TRBJ2-7): GAGVSQSPRYKVTKRGQDVALRCDPISGHVSLYWYRQALGQGPEFLTYFNYEAQQDKSGLPNDRFSAERPEGSISTLTIQRTEQRDSAMYRCASSLGASGGPEQYFGPGTRLTVT.

In its sample, this clone was seen a few times. V gene TRBV5-1 combines with J gene TRBJ1-1; TRBD1 is a possible D gene (6 bases). Per germline, CDR1 SGHRS and CDR2 YFSETQ. The length of the CDR3 is 16 residues. The ends were cut back, 4 bases at V and 4 bases at J, with 20 bases in the middle. The CDR3 DNA is TGCGCCAGCAGCCCGACCTTTACAGGGTTGCGCACTGAAGCTTTCTTT. Translation gives CASSPTFTGLRTEAFF.

This clone has only a few counts. The rearrangement uses TRBV5-1 and TRBJ2-7; perhaps TRBD1 as D (6 bases). CDR1 is SGHRS and CDR2 is YFSETQ in the germline V gene. CDR3 length: 15 residues. The ends were cut back, 1 base at V and 5 bases at J, with 16 bases in the middle. CDR3 sequence: CASSLFPGQTNEQYF. The CDR3 DNA sequence: TGCGCCAGCAGCTTGTTCCCGGGACAAACAAACGAGCAGTACTTC. The full variable domain, completed using reference TRBV5-1 and TRBJ2-7, is KAGVTQTPRYLIKTRGQQVTLSCSPISGHRSVSWYQQTPGQGLQFLFEYFSETQRNKGNFPGRFSGRQFSNSRSEMNVSTLELGDSALYLCASSLFPGQTNEQYFGPGTRLTVT.

This clone was seen a few times. This sequence joins TRBV5-1 and TRBJ2-1; 10 bases align to TRBD1. The germline V gene encodes CDR1 SGHRS and CDR2 YFSETQ. This CDR3 is built from 16 residues. V gave up 3 bases and J gave up 3 bases; unmatched junction bases: 6. CDR3 loop: CASSSTGGANYNEQFF. In DNA, the CDR3 is TGCGCCAGCAGCTCGACAGGGGGCGCCAACTACAATGAGCAGTTCTTC.

V and J are TRBV21-1 and TRBJ1-1; TRBD1 is the table's D call and was not checked against the DNA. TRBV21-1 represents a pseudogene. This CDR3 contains 18 residues. This CDR3 is CASSKVTGPRNANTEAFF. Here the CDR3 DNA reads TGTGCCAGCAGCAAAGTGACAGGGCCCCGCAACGCGAACACTGAAGCTTTCTTT.